This T cell receptor (beta chain) was sequenced during a study of CD4 T cells in relation to SARS-CoV-2 and coronaviruses. As for the study in general: ViraFEST: approximately nine-day antigen culture of PBMCs, then TCR beta CDR3 sequencing.

Unmatched junction bases numbered 15, after V lost 7 bases and J lost 0 bases. The CDR3 extends over 18 amino acids. Germline V gives CDR1 SGHTA, CDR2 FQGNSA. Measured with immunoSEQ multiplex PCR; TCRdb has only the in-frame clones, and not every one. The sample yields 9,000 to 15,000 clones, almost 80% seen once. As regards this clone: What it binds is unknown.

Unexposed donor CD4+ T cells date from about 2011-2018, before the COVID-19 pandemic. The cells were cultured for about 10 days before CD4+ T cells were isolated. The sample comprised CD4+ T cells from PBMCs, cultured in vitro. This rearrangement joins TRBV7-2 to TRBJ1-1; 9 bases align to TRBD1. This TCR came from a human donor in good health. CDR3 DNA sequence: TGTGCCAGCATGCTAAGTTTTGGACAGGGGAGGGTGAACACTGAAGCTTTCTTT. Amino acids: CASMLSFGQGRVNTEAFF.